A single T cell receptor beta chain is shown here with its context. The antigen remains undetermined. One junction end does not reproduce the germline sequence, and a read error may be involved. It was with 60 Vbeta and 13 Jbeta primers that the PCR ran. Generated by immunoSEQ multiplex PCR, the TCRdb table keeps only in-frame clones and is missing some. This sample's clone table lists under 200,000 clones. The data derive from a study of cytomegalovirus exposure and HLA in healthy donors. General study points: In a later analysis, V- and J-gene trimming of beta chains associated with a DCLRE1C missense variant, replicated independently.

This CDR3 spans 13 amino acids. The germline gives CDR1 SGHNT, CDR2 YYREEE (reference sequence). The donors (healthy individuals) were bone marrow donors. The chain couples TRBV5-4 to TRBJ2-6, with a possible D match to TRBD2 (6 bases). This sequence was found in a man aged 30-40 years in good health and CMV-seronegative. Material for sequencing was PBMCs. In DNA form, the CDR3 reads TGTACCAGTGGGAGGACTGGGGCCAACGTCCTGACTTTC. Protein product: CTSGRTGANVLTF.